Sequencing of this TCR beta chain was carried out in a study of shared clonotypes between healthy human individuals. Study-level background: Donors were a couple of women and a few men aged 18 to 49.

Trimming cost V 6 bases and J 2 bases; bases outside gene matches: 5. CDR1 and CDR2 from the germline V gene are SNHLY and FYNNEI. The length of the CDR3 is 15 residues. Study-wide findings and caveats: The authors expected sequencing depth to affect clonotype sharing among donors.

Naive-designated CD8 cells lacked CD45RO, were positively enriched for CCR7, and omitted terminally differentiated effector memory CD45RA+ cells. Details on this clone: Its target is not known.

It was across several immunoSEQ plates that each subset's genomic DNA was evenly split. For sorted subsets, approximately 0.2 ug DNA per replicate equaled roughly 30,000 T cell genomes. Measured with immunoSEQ multiplex PCR; TCRdb has only the in-frame clones, and not every one. The sample lists just over 2,000,000 clones; just under 95% were seen once. This chain connects TRBV2 to TRBJ2-1; 9 bases are shared with TRBD1. Specimen: naive CD8+ T cells sorted from blood. The sequence was obtained from a man in his late teens or twenties in good health. The CDR3 nucleotides are TGTGCCAGCAGCCAAACAGGGGGCGCCTACAATGAGCAGTTCTTC. It translates to CASSQTGGAYNEQFF.